Listed below are T cell receptor beta chains from one sample, sequenced in a study of T-cell memory formation after mild COVID-19. TCRdb reanalysed the 5' RACE reads using MiXCR and keeps one entry per CDR3 protein. The sample records roughly 110,000 distinct CDR3 sequences, approximately 13% being singletons. The material sequenced was PBMCs or a T cell subset sorted from them (not recorded which). The receptors derive from an adult woman who had mild COVID-19 (a few samples of this study predate the infection). Cell type and time point are not known. Both conserved end residues are part of each CDR3. A D gene is named only where the DNA matches it firmly. Not every row has a clone size; where given, it reads once, few, many or a size class.

V: TRBV24-1
size: few
J: TRBJ2-2
D: TRBD1
DNA: TGTGCCACCAGTGACTCGACAGGGGGTCTCGGGTTTGCCGGGGAGCTGTTTTTT
CDR3: CATSDSTGGLGFAGELFF

V: TRBV12-3/TRBV12-4
size: .
J: TRBJ2-1
D: .
DNA: TGTGCCAGCAGTTTACTCCCCCTCACCTACAATGAGCAGTTCTTC
CDR3: CASSLLPLTYNEQFF

V: TRBV20-1
size: few
J: TRBJ2-3
D: TRBD2
DNA: TGCAGTGCTCGCCCCGGGACTAGCGGGGGGCTCGGCACGCAGTATTTT
CDR3: CSARPGTSGGLGTQYF

V: TRBV7-9
size: few
J: TRBJ2-1
D: .
DNA: TGTGCCAGCAGCTTAGAGCTCAATGAGCAGTTCTTC
CDR3: CASSLELNEQFF

V: TRBV15
size: .
J: TRBJ1-1
D: .
DNA: TGTGCCACCAGCAGAGATCGGGCGGTGAACACTGAAGCTTTCTTT
CDR3: CATSRDRAVNTEAFF

V: TRBV12-3/TRBV12-4
size: few
J: TRBJ1-5
D: .
DNA: TGTGCCAGCAGTTTCGGCCCCCTCGGGCAGCCCCAGCATTTT
CDR3: CASSFGPLGQPQHF

V: TRBV20-1
size: .
J: TRBJ1-5
D: TRBD1
DNA: TGCAGTGCTAGAGACCGGGACAGCCTATTGGGTCAGCCCCAGCATTTT
CDR3: CSARDRDSLLGQPQHF

V: TRBV24-1
size: .
J: TRBJ2-1
D: TRBD1
DNA: TGTGCCACCAGGGGGGGGGACAGGGGAAGGAATGAGCAGTTCTTC
CDR3: CATRGGDRGRNEQFF

V: TRBV19
size: few
J: TRBJ2-2
D: .
DNA: TGTGCCAGTAGTATTACACCGAACACCGGGGAGCTGTTTTTT
CDR3: CASSITPNTGELFF

V: TRBV5-1
size: few
J: TRBJ2-5
D: .
DNA: TGCGCCAGCAGCCCAGGACAGAAACAAGAGACCCAGTACTTC
CDR3: CASSPGQKQETQYF

V: TRBV10-3
size: .
J: TRBJ2-7
D: .
DNA: TGTGCCATCAGTGAGTCTTGGGGTTCCGAGCAGTACTTC
CDR3: CAISESWGSEQYF

V: TRBV4-2
size: few
J: TRBJ1-2
D: .
DNA: TGTGCCAGCAGCCAAGATCGGCAGGGCAGGCGGGATGGCTACACCTTC
CDR3: CASSQDRQGRRDGYTF

V: TRBV7-2
size: few
J: TRBJ2-1
D: TRBD1
DNA: TGTGCCAGCAGCTCACGACAGGGGGCGGGGGATGAGCAGTTCTTC
CDR3: CASSSRQGAGDEQFF

V: TRBV15
size: .
J: TRBJ1-4
D: .
DNA: TGTGCCACCAGCAGTCCCTTTGGGGACAATAATGAAAAACTGTTTTTT
CDR3: CATSSPFGDNNEKLFF

V: TRBV12-3/TRBV12-4
size: .
J: TRBJ2-3
D: .
DNA: TGTGCCAGCGTAGAGGACAGCATCACAGATACGCAGTATTTT
CDR3: CASVEDSITDTQYF

V: TRBV20-1
size: many
J: TRBJ2-7
D: TRBD2
DNA: TGCAGTGCTAGAGCCCTAGCGGGGGGGCAATACGAGCAGTACTTC
CDR3: CSARALAGGQYEQYF